Below are 32 T cell receptor beta chains sequenced from a single sample in a study of control samples from healthy donors and cancer patients. Produced via immunoSEQ multiplex PCR; TCRdb's table is partial and in-frame only. This sample yields 100,000 to 150,000 clones, of which roughly 89% are seen a single time; 5.5% to 7% belongs to the top ten. The specimen sequenced was blood. The receptors here all came from a man aged 18 to 35 in good health.

This clone has a single count. The chain links TRBV9 to TRBJ2-7, with no clear D. V shed 0 bases and J shed 0 bases, with 7 bases lying between them. The CDR3 length is 14 residues. CDR1 is SGDLS and CDR2 is YYNGEE in the germline V gene. The CDR3 here is CASSVAPASYEQYF. The CDR3 bases are TGTGCCAGCAGCGTAGCCCCGGCCTCCTACGAGCAGTACTTC.

The chain carries TRBV5-4 and TRBJ2-2; D possibly corresponds to TRBD2 (6 bases). Per the germline V gene, CDR1 is SGHNT and CDR2 is YYREEE (reference sequence). This CDR3 spans 14 amino acids. With 4 bases removed from V and 7 bases from J, the gap between germline ends came to 14 bases. CDR3 coding DNA: TGTGCCAGCAGCGGCTCCGGGAGCAACGGGGAGCTGTTTTTT. This sequence encodes CASSGSGSNGELFF.

The chain uses TRBV9 and TRBJ2-7; TRBD1 matches 11 bases. Germline V lookup: CDR1 SGDLS, CDR2 YYNGEE. The J segment lost 6 bases and the V segment lost 2 bases, leaving 13 bases of the junction unmatched. The CDR3 extends over 17 amino acids. The CDR3: CASSVRTGGDLAGEQYF. The CDR3 nucleotides are TGTGCCAGCAGCGTTCGGACAGGGGGCGATTTAGCGGGCGAGCAGTACTTC.

J is TRBJ1-6 and V is TRBV6-5; a weak D match, TRBD1 (5 bases). Germline CDR1 reads MNHEY; CDR2 reads SVGAGI. The CDR3 totals 13 residues. The V end was cut by 8 bases, the J end by 6 bases, with 11 bases between. Here the CDR3 reads CASFRGSNSPLHF. In nucleotides, the CDR3 is TGTGCCAGCTTTCGGGGCAGTAATTCACCCCTCCACTTT.

This chain links TRBV5-1 with TRBJ2-7; D ambiguous. V was clipped by 3 bases and J by 5 bases, with 9 bases between them. Germline V gene data show CDR1 as SGHRS and CDR2 as YFSETQ. This CDR3 comprises 12 residues. CDR3 sequence reads: CASSYRGHEQYF. As DNA, the CDR3 is TGCGCCAGCAGCTATAGAGGTCACGAGCAGTACTTC.

This clone was recorded a few times. The J gene is TRBJ2-5, the V gene TRBV24-1, with 8 bases fitting TRBD1. Germline V gene sequence: CDR1 KGHDR, CDR2 SFDVKD. V lost 3 bases to trimming and J lost 2 bases; unmatched junction nucleotides: 7. This CDR3 is 16 amino acids long. The CDR3, as DNA: TGTGCCACCAGTGATGCCACAGGGGGAGCTCAAGAGACCCAGTACTTC. It is translated as CATSDATGGAQETQYF.

The chain recombines TRBV5-1 with TRBJ2-3; 8 nucleotides agree with TRBD2. Germline V gene sequence: CDR1 SGHRS, CDR2 YFSETQ. The junction had 12 bases not matched to a gene; V was cut back by 4 bases and J by 5 bases. The CDR3 runs to 16 residues. The CDR3: CASSPSSGRAGDTQYF. Written as DNA, the CDR3 is TGCGCCAGCAGCCCCTCTAGCGGGCGGGCTGGAGATACGCAGTATTTT. Combining the CDR3 with reference TRBV5-1 and TRBJ2-3 gives the whole variable domain KAGVTQTPRYLIKTRGQQVTLSCSPISGHRSVSWYQQTPGQGLQFLFEYFSETQRNKGNFPGRFSGRQFSNSRSEMNVSTLELGDSALYLCASSPSSGRAGDTQYFGPGTRLTVL.

V gene TRBV6-5 combines with J gene TRBJ2-3, with 9 nucleotides matching TRBD2. V shed 1 base and J 4 bases; nucleotides not matched to a gene: 6. This CDR3 spans 16 amino acids. The germline V gene has CDR1 MNHEY and CDR2 SVGAGI. CDR3 nucleotides: TGTGCCAGCAGTTACTGGCGGGGGGGCTCGTCAGATACGCAGTATTTT. It yields the protein CASSYWRGGSSDTQYF.

The V call is TRBV2, the J call TRBJ2-7, with 8 bases that match TRBD1. Per germline, CDR1 SNHLY and CDR2 FYNNEI. The CDR3 spans 15 residues. V was clipped by 3 bases and J by 3 bases; unmatched bases: 7. CDR3 loop: CASSDRQGAGYEQYF. The CDR3 coding sequence is TGTGCCAGCAGTGATCGGCAGGGGGCCGGCTACGAGCAGTACTTC.

The genes are TRBV6-4 and TRBJ2-3; either TRBD1 or TRBD2 may supply D (5 bases each). The CDR3 extends over 15 amino acids. CDR1 is MRHNA, CDR2 SNTAGT, per germline. V was pared by 5 bases and J by 0 bases, with 12 bases between. CDR3: CASSTGTTSTDTQYF. The CDR3 nucleotides are TGTGCCAGCAGTACCGGGACGACAAGCACAGATACGCAGTATTTT.

The rearrangement uses TRBV30 and TRBJ1-1, with no clear D. The germline V gene has CDR1 GTSNPN and CDR2 SVGIG (reference sequence). Between the trimmed V and J ends, which lost 5 bases and 5 bases, there was a span of 9 bases. The CDR3 covers 11 residues. The CDR3 DNA is TGTGCCTGGGTTTCTGGAACTGAAGCTTTCTTT. As protein: CAWVSGTEAFF.

This chain uses TRBV25-1 with TRBJ1-2; D unclear. The V and J ends lost 4 bases and 4 bases respectively, with 10 bases between them. Per germline, CDR1 MGHDK and CDR2 SYGVNS. The CDR3 sequence is 13 residues long. CDR3 sequence: CASSVGGSYGYTF. The CDR3 DNA reads TGTGCCAGCAGTGTCGGCGGAAGCTATGGCTACACCTTC.

The chain uses TRBV20-1 and TRBJ1-2; D may be TRBD1 (5 bases). The CDR3 is 11 amino acids. From germline, CDR1 is DFQATT and CDR2 SNEGSKA (reference sequence). Trimming removed 5 bases at V and 6 bases at J, with 10 bases between. CDR3 DNA sequence: TGCAGTGCTCCAGGGTCTAATGGCTACACCTTC. Its protein is CSAPGSNGYTF.

With regard to this clone: This same CDR3 is encoded by further DNA sequences in the sample. The chain employs TRBV7-9 and TRBJ2-1, with 7 bases lining up with TRBD2. V shed 0 bases and J 10 bases; nucleotides not matched to a gene: 3. The CDR3 has 13 residues. Looked up from germline, CDR1 is SEHNR and CDR2 is FQNEAQ (reference sequence). The CDR3 reads CASSLAGGGEQFF. The CDR3, as DNA: TGTGCCAGCAGCTTAGCGGGGGGAGGGGAGCAGTTCTTC.

V usage is TRBV3-1 (or the pseudogene TRBV3-2) and J usage is TRBJ2-7; tentatively, D is TRBD1 (5 bases). The V gene lost 1 base and the J gene lost 6 bases, with 16 bases spanning the gap. There are 15 residues in the CDR3. CDR1 and CDR2 (germline): LGHDT, YNNKEL (reference sequence). CDR3 DNA sequence: TGTGCCAGCAGCCAAGTCAGCACGGGCAGGGTCGAGCAGTACTTC. Its translation: CASSQVSTGRVEQYF.

CDR3 bases: TGTGCCAGCAGCTTAGATCTCCGCACCGGGGAGCTGTTTTTT. It yields the protein CASSLDLRTGELFF. The chain couples TRBV11-2 to TRBJ2-2; D is undetermined. V lost 0 bases, J lost 4 bases, and 6 bases lay in between. The length of the CDR3 is 14 residues. CDR1 is SGHAT and CDR2 is FQNNGV in the germline V gene.

The chain employs TRBV4-1 and TRBJ2-1; D might be TRBD2 (5 bases). CDR1 is MGHRA and CDR2 is YSYEKL in the germline V gene. The CDR3 spans 13 residues. Deletions cut 1 base from V and 8 bases from J, with 9 bases between. CDR3 coding DNA: TGCGCCAGCAGCCAAGGGACTGTTTATGAGCAGTTCTTC. Its protein product is CASSQGTVYEQFF.

The V and J genes are TRBV7-3 and TRBJ2-1; possibly TRBD1 for D (6 bases). V gave up 0 bases and J gave up 6 bases, with 6 bases separating them. The CDR3 is 13 residues long. Germline lookup yields CDR1 SGHTA and CDR2 FQGTGA. CDR3 nucleotide sequence: TGTGCCAGCAGCTTAACAGGGGGCAATGAGCAGTTCTTC. The encoded protein is CASSLTGGNEQFF.

The chain carries TRBV5-4 and TRBJ1-6, with D possibly TRBD1 on 5 matching bases. Trimming shortened V by 3 bases and J by 10 bases, and 8 bases separated the two germline ends. Germline values: CDR1 SGHNT, CDR2 YYREEE (reference sequence). The CDR3 has 12 amino acids. The CDR3 loop is CASSSGLSPLHF. CDR3 bases: TGTGCCAGCAGCTCGGGACTATCACCCCTCCACTTT.

The chain links TRBV7-9 to TRBJ1-4; tentatively, D is TRBD1 (6 bases). The V end lost 2 bases, the J end lost 8 bases, and 12 bases lay between the germline ends. Germline CDR1 SEHNR, CDR2 FQNEAQ (reference sequence). The CDR3 runs 14 residues. CDR3 loop: CASSLPQGREKLFF. Written as DNA, the CDR3 is TGTGCCAGCAGCTTACCGCAGGGGAGAGAAAAACTGTTTTTT.

The chain is built from TRBV28 and TRBJ1-5, with 7 bases that match TRBD1. From germline, CDR1 is MDHEN and CDR2 SYDVKM. This CDR3 spans 15 amino acids. After removal of 0 bases from V and 4 bases from J, the junction contained 3 bases not matched to a gene. CDR3 DNA: TGTGCCAGCAGTTTATGGGGACAGTTTAATCAGCCCCAGCATTTT. This sequence encodes CASSLWGQFNQPQHF.

This chain joins TRBV6-1 and TRBJ1-6; no clear D gene. Trimming stripped 2 bases from V and 8 bases from J, with 10 bases between. Germline V CDR1 and CDR2: MNHNS, SASEGT. This CDR3 spans 14 amino acids. The CDR3 here is CASSERGTYSPLHF. As DNA, the CDR3 is TGTGCCAGCAGTGAACGGGGTACCTATTCACCCCTCCACTTT.

This clone has just one count. The CDR3 loop reads CASSLGQGIVNNEQFF. CDR3 nucleotides: TGTGCCAGCAGTTTGGGACAGGGTATAGTAAACAATGAGCAGTTCTTC. The rearrangement joins TRBV28 to TRBJ2-1; 9 bases are a match to TRBD1. CDR3 length: 16 residues. The J segment lost 5 bases and the V segment lost 3 bases, leaving 8 bases of the junction unmatched. Germline lookup yields CDR1 MDHEN and CDR2 SYDVKM.

This clone has only one observation. The chain employs TRBV6-5 and TRBJ1-2, with no clear D. V was pared by 4 bases and J by 0 bases, with 6 bases between. The CDR3 consists of 13 residues. In germline, CDR1 is MNHEY, CDR2 SVGAGI. For the CDR3, the DNA is TGTGCCAGCAGTTTAACACCTAACTATGGCTACACCTTC. This sequence encodes CASSLTPNYGYTF.

The rearrangement joins TRBV6-6 to TRBJ2-5; TRBD2 matches 11 bases. Germline values: CDR1 MNHNY, CDR2 SVGAGI (reference sequence). V dropped 7 bases and J dropped 4; count of bases not matched to a gene: 11. CDR3 size: 16 residues. The CDR3 sequence is CASTGLAGGPGETQYF. CDR3 DNA sequence: TGTGCCAGCACCGGGCTAGCGGGGGGCCCGGGAGAGACCCAGTACTTC.

This chain uses TRBV4-2 with TRBJ2-2, with a tentative D call TRBD1 (6 bases). Per germline, CDR1 LGHNA and CDR2 YNFKEQ. CDR3 length: 16 residues. V shed 0 bases and J shed 8 bases, with 16 bases lying between them. CDR3 amino acids: CASSQDRLDSVGELFF. DNA of the CDR3: TGTGCCAGCAGCCAAGATCGTTTGGACAGTGTAGGGGAGCTGTTTTTT.

The chain recombines TRBV2 with TRBJ2-3, with TRBD2 matching 9 bases. V was clipped by 3 bases and J by 1 base; unmatched bases: 5. CDR1 and CDR2 from the germline V gene are SNHLY and FYNNEI. The CDR3 length is 16 residues. The CDR3 reads CASSDPRGGRTDTQYF. For the CDR3, the DNA is TGTGCCAGCAGTGACCCGCGGGGGGGCCGCACAGATACGCAGTATTTT. The variable domain in full, with the rest retrieved from reference TRBV2 and TRBJ2-3, is EPEVTQTPSHQVTQMGQEVILRCVPISNHLYFYWYRQILGQKVEFLVSFYNNEISEKSEIFDDQFSVERPDGSNFTLKIRSTKLEDSAMYFCASSDPRGGRTDTQYFGPGTRLTVL.

This chain links TRBV14 with TRBJ1-1; no clear D gene. CDR1 and CDR2 from the germline V gene are SGHDN and FVKESK. The CDR3 length is 13 residues. V lost 1 base and J lost 1, with 4 bases in between. In DNA form, the CDR3 reads TGTGCCAGCAGCCAAGTAACGAACACTGAAGCTTTCTTT. Translating gives CASSQVTNTEAFF. Together with reference TRBV14 and TRBJ1-1, the CDR3 gives the full variable domain: EAGVTQFPSHSVIEKGQTVTLRCDPISGHDNLYWYRRVMGKEIKFLLHFVKESKQDESGMPNNRFLAERTGGTYSTLKVQPAELEDSGVYFCASSQVTNTEAFFGQGTRLTVV.

Only a few counts were recorded for this clone. The chain recombines TRBV18 with TRBJ1-6, with D perhaps TRBD1 (6 bases). The CDR3 is 17 residues long. CDR1 is KGHSH and CDR2 is LQKENI in the germline V gene. The V and J ends lost 0 bases and 9 bases respectively, with 18 bases between them. As DNA, the CDR3 is TGTGCCAGCTCACCACCGAGGCAGGGGAAAAGGGGTTCACCCCTCCACTTT. Protein product: CASSPPRQGKRGSPLHF.

The chain joins TRBV5-1 to TRBJ2-3; TRBD2 matches 7 bases. Germline V gene lookup returns CDR1 SGHRS and CDR2 YFSETQ. V lost 5 bases, J lost 5 bases, and 14 bases stayed unmatched. The CDR3 sequence is 16 residues long. CDR3 region: CASSPDPGLGEDTQYF. In DNA form, the CDR3 reads TGCGCCAGCAGTCCGGACCCCGGACTAGGGGAAGATACGCAGTATTTT.

The chain joins TRBV3-1 (or the pseudogene TRBV3-2) to TRBJ2-7; 9 bases agree with TRBD1. The CDR3 runs to 15 residues. The V and J ends lost 4 bases and 5 bases, in that order; junction bases with no gene match: 9. Germline values: CDR1 LGHDT, CDR2 YNNKEL (reference sequence). The CDR3, as DNA: TGTGCCAGCAGCCGCCTAGGGACAGGGAAACACGAGCAGTACTTC. Translation gives CASSRLGTGKHEQYF.

V gene TRBV19 combines with J gene TRBJ2-7; the D gene is possibly TRBD2 (6 bases). V was shortened by 5 bases and J by 2 bases, with 16 bases between the two germline ends. Germline V gene data show CDR1 as LNHDA and CDR2 as SQIVND (reference sequence). CDR3 length: 15 residues. The CDR3 sequence: CASSPGRGQPYEQYF. The CDR3, as DNA: TGTGCCAGTAGTCCCGGGAGAGGGCAACCCTACGAGCAGTACTTC. Full variable domain (outside the CDR3, taken from reference TRBV19 and TRBJ2-7): DGGITQSPKYLFRKEGQNVTLSCEQNLNHDAMYWYRQDPGQGLRLIYYSQIVNDFQKGDIAEGYSVSREKKESFPLTVTSAQKNPTAFYLCASSPGRGQPYEQYFGPGTRLTVT.